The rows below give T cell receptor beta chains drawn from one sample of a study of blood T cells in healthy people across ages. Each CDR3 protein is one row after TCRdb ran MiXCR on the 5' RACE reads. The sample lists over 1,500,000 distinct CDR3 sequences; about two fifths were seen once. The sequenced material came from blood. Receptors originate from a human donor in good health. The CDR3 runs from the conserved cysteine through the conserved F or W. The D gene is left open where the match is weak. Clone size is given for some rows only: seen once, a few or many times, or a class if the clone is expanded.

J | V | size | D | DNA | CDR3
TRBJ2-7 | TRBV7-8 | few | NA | TGTGCCAGCACCCACGACAGAAAATACAATGAGCAGTACTTC | CASTHDRKYNEQYF
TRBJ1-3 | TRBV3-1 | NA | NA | TGTGCCAGCAGCCCCCCAGGCCACTCTGGAAACACCATATATTTT | CASSPPGHSGNTIYF
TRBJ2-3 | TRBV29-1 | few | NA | TGCAGCGTTGATAAGGGAGGTACGCAGTATTTT | CSVDKGGTQYF
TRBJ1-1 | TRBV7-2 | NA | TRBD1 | TGTGCCAGCAGCTTTCGGACAGGGCTGATGAACACTGAAGCTTTCTTT | CASSFRTGLMNTEAFF
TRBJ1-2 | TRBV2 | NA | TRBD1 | TGTGCCAGCAGAGATACAGGGGCCTATGGCTACACCTTC | CASRDTGAYGYTF
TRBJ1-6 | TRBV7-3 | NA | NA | TGTGCCAGCAGCTTAAAAGGTCGGCAGGCCTGTTCACCCCTCCACTTT | CASSLKGRQACSPLHF
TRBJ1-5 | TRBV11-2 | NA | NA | TGTGCCAGCAGCTTTTTGCGAGATCAGCCCCAGCATTTT | CASSFLRDQPQHF
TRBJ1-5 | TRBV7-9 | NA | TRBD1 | TGTGCCAGCAGCTTAGAGACAGGGAACTCTCGTCAGCCCCAGCATTTT | CASSLETGNSRQPQHF
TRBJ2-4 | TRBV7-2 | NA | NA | TGTGCCAGCAGCTTAAGAGGGGGAGTCGACATTCAGTACTTC | CASSLRGGVDIQYF
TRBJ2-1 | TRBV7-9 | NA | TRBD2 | TGTGCCAGCAGCCCATGGGGCGGGGGGGCCTATTCCTACAATGAGCAGTTCTTC | CASSPWGGGAYSYNEQFF
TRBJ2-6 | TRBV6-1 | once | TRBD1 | TGTGCCAGCAGTCCCCCAGGGGGCTGGTCTCCTGGGGCCAACGTCCTGACTTTC | CASSPPGGWSPGANVLTF
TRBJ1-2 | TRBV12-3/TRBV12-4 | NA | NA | TGTGCCAGCAGTTTAGGGCAGTGGCTTGGCTACACCTTC | CASSLGQWLGYTF
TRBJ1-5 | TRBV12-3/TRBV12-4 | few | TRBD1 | TGTGCCAGCAGCTTACCGGGACAGGGGGGGCGTAGCAATCAGCCCCAGCATTTT | CASSLPGQGGRSNQPQHF
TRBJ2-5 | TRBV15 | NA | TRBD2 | TGTGCCACCAGCTTCGGGGGGGAGACCCAGTACTTC | CATSFGGETQYF
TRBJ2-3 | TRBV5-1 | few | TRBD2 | TGCGCCAGCAGGTCCAGCGGGGGTACAGATACGCAGTATTTT | CASRSSGGTDTQYF
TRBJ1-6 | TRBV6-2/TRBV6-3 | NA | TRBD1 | TGTGCCAGCAGACCCGGGACAGGGCAAAATTCACCCCTCCACTTT | CASRPGTGQNSPLHF
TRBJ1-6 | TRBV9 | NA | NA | TGTGCCAGCAGCGTAGATTCTCGGGGGATGTCACCCCTCCACTTT | CASSVDSRGMSPLHF
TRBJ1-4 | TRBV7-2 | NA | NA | TGTGCCAGCAGTCGGGACCTTACTAATGAAAAACTGTTTTTT | CASSRDLTNEKLFF
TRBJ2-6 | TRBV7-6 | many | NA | TGTGCCAGCAGCTTAGGGGAAGCTGGGGCCAACGTCCTGACTTTC | CASSLGEAGANVLTF
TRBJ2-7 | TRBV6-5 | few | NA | TGTGCCAGCAGTATTAGTCAGCTCTACGAGCAGTACTTC | CASSISQLYEQYF
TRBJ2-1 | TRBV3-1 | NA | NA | TGTGCCAGCAGTCACTACACCAATGAGCAGTTCTTC | CASSHYTNEQFF
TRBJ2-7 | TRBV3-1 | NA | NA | TGTGCCAGCAGCCCTTCCTCTCTGTATAAACGCTCCGAGCAGTACTTC | CASSPSSLYKRSEQYF
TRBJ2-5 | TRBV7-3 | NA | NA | TGTGCCAGCAGCTTAAGTGGGGGGCTATTGGAGACCCAGTACTTC | CASSLSGGLLETQYF
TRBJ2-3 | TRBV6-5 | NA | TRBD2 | TGTGCCAGCAGTTGGGAGCGGGGGGGAGTCACAGATACGCAGTATTTT | CASSWERGGVTDTQYF
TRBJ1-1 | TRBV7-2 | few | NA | TGTGCCAGCAGCTTTAGTCCAGGGTTGAACACTGAAGCTTTCTTT | CASSFSPGLNTEAFF
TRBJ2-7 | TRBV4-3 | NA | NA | TGCGCCAGCAGCCAAGATCGGGACATCCTCTACGAGCTGTACTTC | CASSQDRDILYELYF
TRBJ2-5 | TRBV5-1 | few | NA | TGCGCCAGCAGCTCCAAGGTGGGGGCCCAAGAGACCCAGTACTTC | CASSSKVGAQETQYF
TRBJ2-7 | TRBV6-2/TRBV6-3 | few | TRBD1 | TGTGCCAGCAGTTACTTAAGGGACAGTCCCTACGAGCAGTACTTC | CASSYLRDSPYEQYF
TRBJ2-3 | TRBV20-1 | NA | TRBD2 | TGCAGTGCTTCAACACCGGGACTAGCTTTAGATACGCAGTATTTT | CSASTPGLALDTQYF
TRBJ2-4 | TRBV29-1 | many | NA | TGCAGCGTTCGCGGGCAGGGACAAGTGATTCAGTACTTC | CSVRGQGQVIQYF
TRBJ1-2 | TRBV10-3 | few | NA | TGTGCCATCAGGGAGGAACAGATGAACTATGGCTACACCTTC | CAIREEQMNYGYTF
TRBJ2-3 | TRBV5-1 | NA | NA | TGCGCCAGCAGCTTGGTACAGAATCGGGATACGCAGTATTTT | CASSLVQNRDTQYF
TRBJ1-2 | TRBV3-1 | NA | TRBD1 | TGTGCCAGCAGCCATCGGGACAGGGCCTATGGCTACACCTTC | CASSHRDRAYGYTF
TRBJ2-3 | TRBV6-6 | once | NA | TGTGCCAGCAGTTACTCGCCTGGGGGGGGCCGTACGGATACGCAGTATTTT | CASSYSPGGGRTDTQYF
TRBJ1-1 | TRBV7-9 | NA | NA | TGTGCCAGCAGCTTAGTCGGGGAGCCTCAGGCTGAAGCTTTCTTT | CASSLVGEPQAEAFF
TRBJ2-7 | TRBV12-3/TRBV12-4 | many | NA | TGTGCCAGCAGTTTAACAACAGGATCCTACGAGCAGTACTTC | CASSLTTGSYEQYF
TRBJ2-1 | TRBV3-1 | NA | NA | TGTGCCAGCAGCCAAGATCCGGCCGGGGCCATCTCCTACAATGAGCAGTTCTTC | CASSQDPAGAISYNEQFF
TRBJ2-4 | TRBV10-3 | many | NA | TGTGCCATCAGTGAGCACCGATTATACCTAGCCAAAAACATTCAGTACTTC | CAISEHRLYLAKNIQYF
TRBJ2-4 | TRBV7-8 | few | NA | TGTGCCAGCAGCCATTACAGGCAGGCCAAAAACATTCAGTACTTC | CASSHYRQAKNIQYF
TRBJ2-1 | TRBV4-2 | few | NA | TGTGCCAGCAGCCAAGGGGCTGAAGGGGCAGGCAATGAGCAGTTCTTC | CASSQGAEGAGNEQFF
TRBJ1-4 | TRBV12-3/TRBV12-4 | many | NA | TGTGCCAGCAGTTTAGCCCTTAATGAAAAACTGTTTTTT | CASSLALNEKLFF
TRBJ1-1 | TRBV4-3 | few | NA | TGCGCCAGCAGCCCAAGGAGAGGAGGAGAGGGTGACACTGAAGCTTTCTTT | CASSPRRGGEGDTEAFF
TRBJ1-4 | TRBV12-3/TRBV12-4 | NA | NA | TGTGCCAGCAGTTTTATTCAGGGAAGACTGTTTTTT | CASSFIQGRLFF
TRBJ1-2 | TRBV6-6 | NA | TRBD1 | TGTGCCAGCAGTCGGGGGACAGATTCATATGGCTACACCTTC | CASSRGTDSYGYTF
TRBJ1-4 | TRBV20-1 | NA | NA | TGCAGTGCTAGAGATGTTGTCGAACTGTTTTTT | CSARDVVELFF
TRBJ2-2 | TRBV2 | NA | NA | TGTGCCAGCTGCTTTCAGGGCCTAGGCACCGGGGAGCTGTTTTTT | CASCFQGLGTGELFF
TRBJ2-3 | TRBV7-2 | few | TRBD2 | TGTGCCAGCAGCTTAGTCGGACTAGCGGGGGGAGGTACGCAGTATTTT | CASSLVGLAGGGTQYF
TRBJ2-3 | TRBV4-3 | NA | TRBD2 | TGCGCCAGCAGCCAAGATGGTTACGGGGGGGAAACAGATACGCAGTATTTT | CASSQDGYGGETDTQYF